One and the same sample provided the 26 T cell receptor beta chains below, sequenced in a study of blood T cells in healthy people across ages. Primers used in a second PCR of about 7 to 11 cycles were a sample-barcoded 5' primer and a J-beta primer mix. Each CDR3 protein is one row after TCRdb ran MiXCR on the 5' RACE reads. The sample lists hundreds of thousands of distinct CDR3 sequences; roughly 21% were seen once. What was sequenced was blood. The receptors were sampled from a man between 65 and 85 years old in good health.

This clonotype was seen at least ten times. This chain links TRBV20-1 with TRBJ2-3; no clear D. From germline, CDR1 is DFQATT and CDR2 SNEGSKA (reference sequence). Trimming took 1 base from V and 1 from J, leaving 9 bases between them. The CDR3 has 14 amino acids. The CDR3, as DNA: TGCAGTGCTAGAGCAGTAACGGGCACAGATACGCAGTATTTT. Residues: CSARAVTGTDTQYF.

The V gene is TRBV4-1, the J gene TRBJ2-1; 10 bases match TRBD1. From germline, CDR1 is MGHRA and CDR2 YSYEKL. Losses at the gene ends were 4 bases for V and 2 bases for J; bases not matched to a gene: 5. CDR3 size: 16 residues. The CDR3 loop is CASSPGQGGAYNEQFF. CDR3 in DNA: TGCGCCAGCAGCCCTGGACAGGGGGGAGCCTACAATGAGCAGTTCTTC.

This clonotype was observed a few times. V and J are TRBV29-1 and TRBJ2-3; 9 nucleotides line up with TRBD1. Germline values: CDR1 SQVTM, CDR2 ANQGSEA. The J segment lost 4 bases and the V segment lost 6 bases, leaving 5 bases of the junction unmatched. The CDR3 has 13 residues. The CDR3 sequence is CSVNRGRADTQYF. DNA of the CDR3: TGCAGCGTCAACAGGGGGCGCGCAGATACGCAGTATTTT.

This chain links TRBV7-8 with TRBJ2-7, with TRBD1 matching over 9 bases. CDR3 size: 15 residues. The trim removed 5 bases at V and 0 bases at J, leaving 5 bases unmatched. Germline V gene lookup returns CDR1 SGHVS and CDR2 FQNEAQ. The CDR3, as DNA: TGTGCCAGCAGCCCACAGGGGGCTCACTCCTACGAGCAGTACTTC. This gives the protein CASSPQGAHSYEQYF.

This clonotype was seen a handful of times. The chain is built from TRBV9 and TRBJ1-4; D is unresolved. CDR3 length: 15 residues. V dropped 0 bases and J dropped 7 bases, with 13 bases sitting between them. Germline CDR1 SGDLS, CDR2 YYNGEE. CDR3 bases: TGTGCCAGCAGCGTAGTAGGTGGTGGAGGTGAAAAACTGTTTTTT. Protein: CASSVVGGGGEKLFF.

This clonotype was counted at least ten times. The CDR3 DNA sequence: TGCGCCAGCAGCCAAGAGTGGGGGCACGGAGAGACCCAGTACTTC. Translated, it gives CASSQEWGHGETQYF. The chain joins TRBV4-1 to TRBJ2-5; possible D gene TRBD1, 6 bases. CDR3 size: 15 residues. Germline V CDR1 and CDR2: MGHRA, YSYEKL. V lost 0 bases and J 4 bases, leaving 12 bases between the germline ends.

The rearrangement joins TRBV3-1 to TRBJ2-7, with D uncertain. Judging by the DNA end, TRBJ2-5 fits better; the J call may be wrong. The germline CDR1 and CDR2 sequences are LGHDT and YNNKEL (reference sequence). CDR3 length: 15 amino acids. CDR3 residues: CASSQDFVPTETQYF. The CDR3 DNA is TGTGCCAGCAGCCAAGATTTCGTCCCCACAGAGACCCAGTACTTC.

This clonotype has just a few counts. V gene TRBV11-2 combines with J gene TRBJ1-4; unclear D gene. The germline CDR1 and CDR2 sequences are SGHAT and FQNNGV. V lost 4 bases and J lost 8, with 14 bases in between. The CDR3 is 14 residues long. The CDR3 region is CASSSIGWNEKLFF. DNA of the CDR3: TGTGCCAGCAGCTCTATAGGGTGGAACGAAAAACTGTTTTTT. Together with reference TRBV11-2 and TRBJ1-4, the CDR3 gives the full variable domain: EAGVAQSPRYKIIEKRQSVAFWCNPISGHATLYWYQQILGQGPKLLIQFQNNGVVDDSQLPKDRFSAERLKGVDSTLKIQPAKLEDSAVYLCASSSIGWNEKLFFGSGTQLSVL.

CDR3 nucleotides: TGTGCCAGCTCACCACGCAGTGACGGGACCCAGTACTTC. Amino acid sequence: CASSPRSDGTQYF. The chain is built from TRBV18 and TRBJ2-5; D is uncertain. The CDR3 runs 13 residues. V was trimmed by 1 base and J by 7 bases, leaving 10 bases between them. Germline CDR1 is KGHSH and CDR2 is LQKENI. The variable domain in full, completed from reference TRBV18 and TRBJ2-5, reads NAGVMQNPRHLVRRRGQEARLRCSPMKGHSHVYWYRQLPEEGLKFMVYLQKENIIDESGMPKERFSAEFPKEGPSILRIQQVVRGDSAAYFCASSPRSDGTQYFGPGTRLLVL.

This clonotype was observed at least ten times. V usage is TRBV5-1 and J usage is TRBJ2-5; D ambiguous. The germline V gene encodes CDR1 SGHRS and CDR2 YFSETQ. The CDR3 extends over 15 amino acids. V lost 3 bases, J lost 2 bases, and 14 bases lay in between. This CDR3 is CASSSGPALQETQYF. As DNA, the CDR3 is TGCGCCAGCAGCTCAGGACCAGCGCTTCAAGAGACCCAGTACTTC. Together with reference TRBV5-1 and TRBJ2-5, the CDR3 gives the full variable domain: KAGVTQTPRYLIKTRGQQVTLSCSPISGHRSVSWYQQTPGQGLQFLFEYFSETQRNKGNFPGRFSGRQFSNSRSEMNVSTLELGDSALYLCASSSGPALQETQYFGPGTRLLVL.

The CDR3 DNA is TGCAGTGCACCATCGTCCGCAAGTCGTTACAATGAGCAGTTCTTC. This codes for CSAPSSASRYNEQFF. J is TRBJ2-1 and V is TRBV20-1; D unclear. CDR1 and CDR2 (germline): DFQATT, SNEGSKA (reference sequence). The CDR3 spans 15 residues. The V end lost 6 bases, the J end lost 4 bases, and 19 bases lay between the germline ends.

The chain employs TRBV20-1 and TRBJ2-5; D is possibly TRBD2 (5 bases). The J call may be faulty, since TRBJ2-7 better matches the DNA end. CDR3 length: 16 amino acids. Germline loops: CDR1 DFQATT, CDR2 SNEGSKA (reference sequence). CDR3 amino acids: CSARDIERPDPYEQYF. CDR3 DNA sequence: TGCAGTGCTAGAGATATCGAGCGGCCAGATCCCTACGAGCAGTACTTC.

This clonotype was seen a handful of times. The CDR3 is CASSFTTGLQETQYF. CDR3 bases: TGCGCCAGCAGCTTCACAACAGGATTGCAAGAGACCCAGTACTTC. The genes are TRBV5-1 and TRBJ2-5, with D perhaps matching TRBD1 (5 bases). The CDR3 totals 15 residues. The germline V gene encodes CDR1 SGHRS and CDR2 YFSETQ. The V and J ends lost 2 bases and 2 bases respectively, with 13 bases between them.

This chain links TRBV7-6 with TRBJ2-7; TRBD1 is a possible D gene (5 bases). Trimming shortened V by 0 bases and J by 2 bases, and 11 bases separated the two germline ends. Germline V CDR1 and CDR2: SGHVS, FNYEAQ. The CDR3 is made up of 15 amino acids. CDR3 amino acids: CASSLAFDSAYEQYF. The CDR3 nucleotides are TGTGCCAGCAGCTTAGCTTTCGACAGCGCCTACGAGCAGTACTTC.

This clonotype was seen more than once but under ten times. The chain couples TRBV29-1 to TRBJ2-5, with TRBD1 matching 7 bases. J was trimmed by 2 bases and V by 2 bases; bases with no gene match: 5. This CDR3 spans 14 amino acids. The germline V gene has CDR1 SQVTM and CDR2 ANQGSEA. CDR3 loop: CSVEPGTDQETQYF. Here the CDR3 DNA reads TGCAGCGTTGAACCCGGGACAGATCAAGAGACCCAGTACTTC.

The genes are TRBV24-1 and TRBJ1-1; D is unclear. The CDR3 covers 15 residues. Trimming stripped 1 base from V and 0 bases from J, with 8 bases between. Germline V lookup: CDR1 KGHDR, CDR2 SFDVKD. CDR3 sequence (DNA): TGTGCCACCAGTGATTTTAGGCACTTGAACACTGAAGCTTTCTTT. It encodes CATSDFRHLNTEAFF.

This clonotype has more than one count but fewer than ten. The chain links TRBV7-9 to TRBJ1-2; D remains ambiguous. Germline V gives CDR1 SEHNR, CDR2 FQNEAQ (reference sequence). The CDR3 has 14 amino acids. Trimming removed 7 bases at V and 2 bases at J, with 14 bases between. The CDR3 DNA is TGTGCCAGCATTGTGGAATCTAAGAACTATGGCTACACCTTC. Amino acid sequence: CASIVESKNYGYTF.

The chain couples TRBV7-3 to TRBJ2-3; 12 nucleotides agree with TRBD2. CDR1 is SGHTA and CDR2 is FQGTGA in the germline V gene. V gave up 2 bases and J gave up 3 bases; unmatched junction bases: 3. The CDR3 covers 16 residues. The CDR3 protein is CASSLGLAGTTDTQYF. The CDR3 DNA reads TGTGCCAGCAGCTTAGGACTAGCGGGGACTACAGATACGCAGTATTTT.

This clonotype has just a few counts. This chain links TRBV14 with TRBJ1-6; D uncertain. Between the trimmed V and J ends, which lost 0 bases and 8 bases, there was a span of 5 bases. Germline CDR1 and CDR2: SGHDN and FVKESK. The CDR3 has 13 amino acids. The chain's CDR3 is CASSQERHSPLHF. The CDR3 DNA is TGTGCCAGCAGCCAAGAGCGGCATTCACCCCTCCACTTT.

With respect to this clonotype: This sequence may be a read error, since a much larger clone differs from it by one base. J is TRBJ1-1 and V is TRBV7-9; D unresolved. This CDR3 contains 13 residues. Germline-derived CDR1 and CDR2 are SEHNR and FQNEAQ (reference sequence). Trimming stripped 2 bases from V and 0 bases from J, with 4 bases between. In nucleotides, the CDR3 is TGTGCCAGCAGCTTATGGATGAACACTGAAGCTTTCTTT. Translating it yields CASSLWMNTEAFF.

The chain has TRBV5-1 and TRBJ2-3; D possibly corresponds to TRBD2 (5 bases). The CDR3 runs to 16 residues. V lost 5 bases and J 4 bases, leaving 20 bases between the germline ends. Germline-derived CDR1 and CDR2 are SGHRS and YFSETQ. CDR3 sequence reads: CASRYDGKAGADTQYF. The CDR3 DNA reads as TGCGCCAGCAGATATGACGGGAAGGCGGGTGCAGATACGCAGTATTTT.

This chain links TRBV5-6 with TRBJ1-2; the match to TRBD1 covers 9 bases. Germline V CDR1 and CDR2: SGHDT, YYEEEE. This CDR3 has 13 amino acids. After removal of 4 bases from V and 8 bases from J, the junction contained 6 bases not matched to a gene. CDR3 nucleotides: TGTGCCAGCAGCATAACAGGGGGCCGGGGCTACACCTTC. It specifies CASSITGGRGYTF.

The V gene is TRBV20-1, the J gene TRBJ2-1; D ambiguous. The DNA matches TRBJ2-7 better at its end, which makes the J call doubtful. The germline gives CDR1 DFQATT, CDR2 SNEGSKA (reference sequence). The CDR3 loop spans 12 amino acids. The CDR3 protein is CSASQSSYEQYF. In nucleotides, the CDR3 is TGCAGTGCTAGCCAGAGCTCCTACGAGCAGTACTTC.

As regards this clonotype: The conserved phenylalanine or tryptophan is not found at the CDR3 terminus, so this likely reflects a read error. CDR3 protein: CASSLERAGVETQYL. In nucleotides, the CDR3 is TGCGCCAGCAGCTTGGAGCGGGCGGGGGTTGAGACCCAGTACCTC. The genes are TRBV5-1 and TRBJ2-5; 7 nucleotides align to TRBD2. This CDR3 comprises 15 residues. After removal of 0 bases from V and 5 bases from J, the junction contained 7 bases not matched to a gene. CDR1 is SGHRS and CDR2 is YFSETQ in the germline V gene.

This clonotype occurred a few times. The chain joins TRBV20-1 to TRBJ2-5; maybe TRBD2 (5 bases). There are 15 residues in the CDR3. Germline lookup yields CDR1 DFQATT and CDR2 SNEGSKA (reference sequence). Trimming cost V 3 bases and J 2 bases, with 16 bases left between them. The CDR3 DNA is TGCAGTGCTAGTGACAAGCGCCCGGGGCAAGAGACCCAGTACTTC. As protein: CSASDKRPGQETQYF.

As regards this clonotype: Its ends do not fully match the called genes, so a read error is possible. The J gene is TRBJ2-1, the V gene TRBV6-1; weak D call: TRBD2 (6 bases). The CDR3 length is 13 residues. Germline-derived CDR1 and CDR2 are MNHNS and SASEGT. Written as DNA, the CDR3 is TGTGCCAGCGCGGAGACTAGTCACAATGAGGAGTTCTTC. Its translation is CASAETSHNEEFF.